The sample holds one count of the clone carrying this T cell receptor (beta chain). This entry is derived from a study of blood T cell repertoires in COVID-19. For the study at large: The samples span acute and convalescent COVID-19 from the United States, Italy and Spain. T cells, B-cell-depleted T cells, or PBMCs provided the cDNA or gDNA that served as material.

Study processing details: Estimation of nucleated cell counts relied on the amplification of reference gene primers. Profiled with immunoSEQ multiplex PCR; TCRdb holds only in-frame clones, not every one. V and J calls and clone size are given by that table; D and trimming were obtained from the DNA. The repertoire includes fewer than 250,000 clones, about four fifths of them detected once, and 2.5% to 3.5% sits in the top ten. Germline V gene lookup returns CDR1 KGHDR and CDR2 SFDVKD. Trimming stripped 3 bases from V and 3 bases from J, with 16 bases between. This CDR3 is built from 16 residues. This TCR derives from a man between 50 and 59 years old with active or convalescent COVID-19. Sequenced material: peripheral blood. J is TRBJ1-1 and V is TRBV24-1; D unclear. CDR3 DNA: TGTGCCACCAGTGATCTCGTCCCACACCAGGACACTGAAGCTTTCTTT. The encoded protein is CATSDLVPHQDTEAFF.